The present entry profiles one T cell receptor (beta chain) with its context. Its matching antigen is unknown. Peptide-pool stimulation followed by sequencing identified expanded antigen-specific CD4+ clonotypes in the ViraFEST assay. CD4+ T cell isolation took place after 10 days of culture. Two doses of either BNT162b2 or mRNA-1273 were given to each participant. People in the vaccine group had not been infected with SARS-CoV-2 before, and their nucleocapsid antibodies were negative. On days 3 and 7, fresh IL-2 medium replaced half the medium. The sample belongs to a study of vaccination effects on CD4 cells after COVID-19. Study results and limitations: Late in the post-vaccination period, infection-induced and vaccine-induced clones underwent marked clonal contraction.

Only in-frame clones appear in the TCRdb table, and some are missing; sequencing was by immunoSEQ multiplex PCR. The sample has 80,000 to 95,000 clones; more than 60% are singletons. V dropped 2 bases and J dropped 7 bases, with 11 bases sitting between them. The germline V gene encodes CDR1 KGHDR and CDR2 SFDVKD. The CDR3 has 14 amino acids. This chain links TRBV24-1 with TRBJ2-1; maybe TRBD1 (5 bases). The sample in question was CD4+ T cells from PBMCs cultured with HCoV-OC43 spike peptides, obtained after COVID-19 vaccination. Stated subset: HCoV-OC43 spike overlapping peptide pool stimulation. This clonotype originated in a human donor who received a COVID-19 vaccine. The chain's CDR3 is CATSDWGSANEQFF. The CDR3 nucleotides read TGTGCCACCAGTGATTGGGGCAGCGCGAATGAGCAGTTCTTC.